These T cell receptor beta chains were read from a single sample in a study of CXCR3-negative and CXCR3-positive naive CD8 T cells. TCRdb processed the 5' RACE reads again and assigns one entry to each CDR3 protein, with no DNA. Listed are about 82,000 distinct CDR3 sequences; about 1.1% falls within the top ten. Sequenced material: naive CXCR3- CD8+ T cells from blood. The receptors derive from a human donor in good health. Some clones in this sample may be carry-over from other donors' samples. Each CDR3 is given with its conserved first and last residue.

length,V,J,CDR3
17,TRBV7-2,TRBJ2-3,CASSLAPGLAGGDTQYF
18,TRBV7-2,TRBJ2-7,CASSLAGADGGVLGEQYF
13,TRBV18,TRBJ2-3,CASSRGSTDTQYF
13,TRBV11-2,TRBJ2-7,CASSFGTAYEQYF
15,TRBV15,TRBJ2-6,CASGRESSGANVMTF
14,TRBV4-1,TRBJ1-2,CASSPTGTENVYTF
13,TRBV29-1,TRBJ2-2,CSVPGSSTGELFF
15,TRBV27,TRBJ2-1,CASSFFGGSYNEQFF
15,TRBV6-2/TRBV6-3,TRBJ2-3,CASSPSDGGTDTQYF
11,TRBV25-1,TRBJ1-2,CASRSNYGYTF
15,TRBV20-1,TRBJ1-1,CSARDLGQWNTEAFF
12,TRBV29-1,TRBJ2-7,CSVGTGHYEQYF
14,TRBV7-2,TRBJ2-7,CASRPSPGAYEQYF
14,TRBV5-5,TRBJ1-1,CASSLGDSGSEAFF
12,TRBV9,TRBJ2-3,CASSGQSDTQYF
17,TRBV28,TRBJ2-2,CASSFPAGGPGTGELFF
14,TRBV28,TRBJ1-1,CASSSGQGLTEAFF
15,TRBV29-1,TRBJ2-7,CSVMTVSSISYEQYF
12,TRBV7-9,TRBJ2-7,CASSLAQYEQYF
15,TRBV12-3/TRBV12-4,TRBJ1-1,CASSLDFRGRTEAFF
15,TRBV20-1,TRBJ1-1,CSARSPLGGKTEAFF
16,TRBV6-5,TRBJ1-2,CASSETVLTGGYGYTF
16,TRBV7-9,TRBJ2-1,CASSLATPQPDNEQFF
12,TRBV29-1,TRBJ2-3,CSARQGADTQYF
14,TRBV6-6,TRBJ1-1,CASSHRGVNTEAFF
15,TRBV7-9,TRBJ1-5,CASSAAGGEGQPQHF
15,TRBV12-3/TRBV12-4,TRBJ2-1,CASSTFSGHYNEQFF
15,TRBV5-1,TRBJ1-1,CASSSTPRVNTEALF
14,TRBV12-3/TRBV12-4,TRBJ2-7,CASRYRQGASEQYF
13,TRBV4-3,TRBJ2-5,CASSQDRCETQYF